This T cell receptor beta chain was sequenced during a study of T-cell reconstitution after alpha-beta-depleted transplantation in children. Overall study results and limits: A year post-transplant, T-cell counts and diversity derived mostly from newly produced T cells. It was reported that alpha-beta T cells came from several hundred expanded graft clones (about two months after transplant).

In its sample, this clonotype was seen a few times. Its specificity is not known. Unique molecular identifiers were used to barcode this TCRbeta library. TCRdb fed the PCR reads into MiXCR, producing one record per CDR3 protein. Here the sample spans approximately 630,000 distinct CDR3 sequences, under 15% being singletons. This CDR3 has 17 residues. Trimming removed 6 bases at V and 2 bases at J, with 17 bases between. This TCR derives from a girl aged 2 to 9 with congenital amegakaryocytic thrombocytopenia, due to receive a stem cell transplant. The sample here was PBMCs, taken before TCRalphabeta/CD19-depleted stem cell transplant. The chain uses TRBV12-3 or TRBV12-4 and TRBJ2-6; D is unclear. The CDR3 DNA reads TGTGCCAGCAGCCTAATTTCCGTGACCGCTGGGGCCAACGTCCTGACTTTC. Protein sequence: CASSLISVTAGANVLTF.